A selection of T cell receptor beta chains follows, all from one sample in a study of patients and donors after allogeneic stem cell transplantation. Via MiXCR, TCRdb re-called the RT-PCR reads, giving one row per CDR3 protein. Of about 410,000 distinct CDR3 sequences in the sample, under 20% are singletons; the top ten hold around 6.8%. The sequencing sample was made of blood, either unsorted or a sorted T cell fraction (not recorded which). The source of these receptors is a human donor who was either an allogeneic HSCT recipient or a stem cell or donor lymphocyte infusion donor (not recorded which). It is not recorded whose cells these are; they may come from a transplant donor. Each CDR3 is given with its conserved first and last residue. D genes are given only for firm matches. Where a row states a size, it is once, few, many or the class of an expanded clone; other rows omit it.

D | size | J | V | length | DNA | CDR3
TRBD2 | - | TRBJ2-7 | TRBV12-3/TRBV12-4 | 18 | TGTGCCAGCAGTCCCAATTTCGGGACTAGCGGGAGGCCCAACGAGCAGTACTTC | CASSPNFGTSGRPNEQYF
- | few | TRBJ2-3 | TRBV4-3 | 13 | TGCGCCAGCAGCCCGTTCCAGACCGATACGCAGTATTTT | CASSPFQTDTQYF
TRBD1 | - | TRBJ2-7 | TRBV29-1 | 13 | TGCAGCGTGAAGGGACAGGGGAACTACGAGCAGTACTTC | CSVKGQGNYEQYF
- | many | TRBJ2-7 | TRBV12-3/TRBV12-4 | 11 | TGTGCCAGCACCGTGGGAGACGAGCAGTACTTC | CASTVGDEQYF
- | few | TRBJ1-6 | TRBV6-1 | 16 | TGTGCCAGCGCGAGAGGGGGTCGAGGAGATAATTCACCCCTCCACTTT | CASARGGRGDNSPLHF
- | - | TRBJ2-6 | TRBV20-1 | 16 | TGCAGTGCTAGTCGTAGGCCCTACTCTGGGGCCAACGTCCTGACTTTC | CSASRRPYSGANVLTF
- | - | TRBJ2-1 | TRBV7-6 | 14 | TGTGCCAGCAGCTTAACTCCTGATCCACCTAGACAGTTCTTC | CASSLTPDPPRQFF
- | few | TRBJ2-1 | TRBV11-2 | 14 | TGTGCCAGCAGCTGGGTCAGGGCGGGCAATGAGCAGTTCTTC | CASSWVRAGNEQFF
- | many | TRBJ1-1 | TRBV6-2/TRBV6-3 | 14 | TGTGCCAGCAGTTATGGGCGGTTGAACACTGAAGCTTTCTTT | CASSYGRLNTEAFF
- | few | TRBJ1-1 | TRBV6-2/TRBV6-3 | 14 | TGTGCCAGCAGTTACGACGGAGTAGGGACTGAAGCTTTCTTT | CASSYDGVGTEAFF
- | few | TRBJ2-2 | TRBV9 | 15 | TGTGCCAGCAGCGTAGTTAGCGTCGCCACCGGGGAGCTGTTTTTT | CASSVVSVATGELFF
- | few | TRBJ2-2 | TRBV7-9 | 15 | TGTGCCAGCAGCTTAATCGGAGCGAACACCGGGGAGCTGTTTTTT | CASSLIGANTGELFF
- | - | TRBJ2-1 | TRBV5-1 | 14 | TGCGCCAGCAGGTCGGGCGGCTCCTACAATGAGCAGTTCTTC | CASRSGGSYNEQFF
- | few | TRBJ2-1 | TRBV24-1 | 19 | TGTGCCACCAGTGATTTAGCAGGGCACCGGGACCCTATTTACAATGAGCAGTTCTTC | CATSDLAGHRDPIYNEQFF
- | - | TRBJ2-2 | TRBV9 | 15 | TGTGCCAGCAGCGTTGCCTCTAGGGACACCGGGGAGCTGTTTTTT | CASSVASRDTGELFF
- | many | TRBJ2-7 | TRBV20-1 | 15 | TGCAGTGCTGTCCATTCCGGGACGGGCTTTTACGAGCAGTACTTC | CSAVHSGTGFYEQYF
TRBD2 | - | TRBJ2-3 | TRBV7-2 | 17 | TGTGCCAGCACCCAAACCCAGCGGGAGGTCCGCACAGATACGCAGTATTTT | CASTQTQREVRTDTQYF
- | many | TRBJ1-4 | TRBV29-1 | 14 | TGCAGCGTTGAAGACGGGTATTTGGGTGAAAAACTGTTTTTT | CSVEDGYLGEKLFF
- | many | TRBJ1-1 | TRBV12-3/TRBV12-4 | 12 | TGTGCCAGCAGTTTAGCGCGATCTCGGGCTTTCTTT | CASSLARSRAFF
- | few | TRBJ2-7 | TRBV7-2 | 15 | TGTGCCAGCAGCTTAAATGGGAATAGGGCCTACGAGCAGTACTTC | CASSLNGNRAYEQYF
TRBD2 | - | TRBJ2-7 | TRBV5-4 | 16 | TGTGCCAGCAGCTTACTAGCGGGGAAACAATCCTACGACCAGTACTTC | CASSLLAGKQSYDQYF
TRBD1 | - | TRBJ2-3 | TRBV2 | 14 | TGTGCCAGCAGTCAAGACAGGGGGATAGATACGCAGTATTTT | CASSQDRGIDTQYF
- | many | TRBJ2-1 | TRBV10-3 | 14 | TGTGCCATCAGTGCTACGAGCTCCTACAATGAGCAGTTCTTC | CAISATSSYNEQFF
- | few | TRBJ2-3 | TRBV7-2 | 13 | TGTGCCGGCCAGGGGCGGGGAAAAGATACGCAGTATTTT | CAGQGRGKDTQYF
- | - | TRBJ2-7 | TRBV14 | 13 | TGTGCCAGCAGCCAGGCGGTCCGTAGGGTGCAGTACTTC | CASSQAVRRVQYF
- | few | TRBJ2-1 | TRBV20-1 | 8 | TGCAGTGCCACAAAGGGGATCTTC | CSATKGIF
TRBD2 | - | TRBJ2-5 | TRBV5-1 | 16 | TGCGCCAGCAGCTTTAGCGGGGGGGCGCGACGGGAGACCCAGTACTTC | CASSFSGGARRETQYF
- | few | TRBJ1-6 | TRBV20-1 | 9 | TGCAGTGCTAGTCAGTCGCTCCACTTT | CSASQSLHF
TRBD1 | - | TRBJ2-1 | TRBV24-1 | 13 | TGTGCCACCAGTGGGGACAGCTACAATGAGCAGTTCTTC | CATSGDSYNEQFF
- | - | TRBJ2-2 | TRBV27 | 15 | TGTGCCAGCAGGGGCCAGGGTATGGGCACCGGGGAGCTGTTTTTT | CASRGQGMGTGELFF
TRBD2 | - | TRBJ2-2 | TRBV20-1 | 15 | TGCAGTGCTACGGGACTAGCGGGGGGGACCGGGGAGCTGTTTTTT | CSATGLAGGTGELFF
- | many | TRBJ1-1 | TRBV4-1 | 16 | TGCGCCAGCAGCCCCGCCGGGGGGACGACGAACACTGAAGCTTTCTTT | CASSPAGGTTNTEAFF
- | - | TRBJ1-2 | TRBV2 | 12 | TGTGCCAGCAGGGGTTCAGGGAGAGGCTACACCTTC | CASRGSGRGYTF
TRBD2 | - | TRBJ2-7 | TRBV6-2/TRBV6-3 | 17 | TGTGCCAGCAGTTACACGCTAGCGGGACTGTACTGGTACGAGCAGTACTTC | CASSYTLAGLYWYEQYF
- | many | TRBJ2-3 | TRBV6-5 | 15 | TGTGCCAGCAGTTACTTTGCGTGGGGAACAGATACGCAGTATTTT | CASSYFAWGTDTQYF
- | - | TRBJ1-1 | TRBV6-2/TRBV6-3 | 11 | TGTGCCAGCAGGCGCACAGGGGAAGCTTTCTTT | CASRRTGEAFF
- | - | TRBJ1-3 | TRBV10-3 | 15 | TGTGCCATCAGTTTGAAAGGGGATTTTGGAAACACCATATATTTT | CAISLKGDFGNTIYF
TRBD2 | many | TRBJ2-1 | TRBV11-2 | 17 | TGTGCCAGCAGCTTAATGGCCGGGAGGGCCTCCTACAATGAGCAGTTCTTC | CASSLMAGRASYNEQFF
TRBD1 | few | TRBJ1-1 | TRBV12-3/TRBV12-4 | 15 | TGTGCCAGCAGTGCGGACAGGGTCGGAGCATATGAAGCTTTCTTT | CASSADRVGAYEAFF
- | - | TRBJ1-5 | TRBV6-2/TRBV6-3 | 17 | TGTGCCAGCAGGAGACCCGGGACATCGTATAGCAATCAGCCCCAGCATTTT | CASRRPGTSYSNQPQHF
TRBD2 | - | TRBJ2-1 | TRBV6-1 | 14 | TGTGCCAGTCCGGCTAGCGGGAGATACAATGAGCAGTTCTTC | CASPASGRYNEQFF
- | - | TRBJ2-7 | TRBV20-1 | 15 | TGCAGTGCTAGAGGGAGGGTTCCCACCTCCTACGAGCAGTACTTC | CSARGRVPTSYEQYF
- | many | TRBJ2-1 | TRBV29-1 | 12 | TGCAGCGTTGGACGGTCCTACAATGAGCAGTTCTTC | CSVGRSYNEQFF
- | - | TRBJ1-5 | TRBV5-4 | 16 | TGTGCCAGCTCCTTCGGGGGGGCCTCGGGCAATCAGCCCCAGCATTTT | CASSFGGASGNQPQHF
TRBD2 | - | TRBJ2-5 | TRBV7-3 | 17 | TGTGCCAGCAGCGTAGGAGCCGGGACTAGCGGACAAGAGACCCAGTACTTC | CASSVGAGTSGQETQYF
TRBD1 | few | TRBJ1-2 | TRBV7-2 | 15 | TGTGCCAGCAGGGGATACTACAGGGGGAACTATGGCTACACCTTC | CASRGYYRGNYGYTF
TRBD1 | - | TRBJ2-7 | TRBV7-2 | 16 | TGTGCCAGCAGCTTGGGACAGGGGTATTCCGCCTACGAGCAGTACTTC | CASSLGQGYSAYEQYF
TRBD2 | few | TRBJ2-2 | TRBV5-1 | 17 | TGCGCCAGCAGCTTGCCCGGACTAGCGGGAGTATCCGGGGAGCTGTTTTTT | CASSLPGLAGVSGELFF
- | - | TRBJ2-7 | TRBV12-3/TRBV12-4 | 14 | TGTGCCAGCAGTCCCACTCGGACGGCACGAGAGCAGTACTTC | CASSPTRTAREQYF
TRBD1 | - | TRBJ2-7 | TRBV5-4 | 16 | TGTGCCAGCAGCCCAGGTTGGTCACAGGGGCGAATAGAGCAGTACTTC | CASSPGWSQGRIEQYF